This TCR beta chain comes out of a study of immune evolution from preneoplasia to lung adenocarcinoma. Study observations and caveats: Top clone share appeared to fall from AAH through AIS, MIA, adenocarcinoma.

The CDR3 contains 18 residues. Germline V CDR1 and CDR2: SGHRS, YFSETQ. Unmatched junction bases numbered 8, after V lost 3 bases and J lost 0 bases. Generated by immunoSEQ multiplex PCR, the TCRdb table keeps only in-frame clones and is missing some. The data hold tens of thousands of clones, with 60% to 80% observed a single time. Turning to this clone: What it binds is unknown.

The sequence was obtained from a person aged 55 to 69 with lung adenocarcinoma. The sample comprised FFPE invasive lung adenocarcinoma tissue. V is TRBV5-1 and J is TRBJ2-1; 11 nucleotides match TRBD2. The chain's CDR3 is CASSYYGLAGSSYNEQFF. The CDR3 DNA reads TGCGCCAGCAGCTACTACGGACTAGCGGGCAGCTCCTACAATGAGCAGTTCTTC.